The T cell receptor (beta chain) described here comes from a study of T cell responses to AZD1222 COVID-19 vaccine. Measured with immunoSEQ multiplex PCR; TCRdb has only the in-frame clones, and not every one. The sample contains roughly 120,000 clones, approximately 85% of which appear only once. A remark on this clone: Its antigen is not identified.

The CDR3 contains 14 residues. With 3 bases removed from V and 2 bases from J, the gap between germline ends came to 11 bases. Germline V gene sequence: CDR1 GTSNPN, CDR2 SVGIG (reference sequence). Analyses pooled second doses at about 4 or about 12 weeks. Broader study findings: Repertoire sampling was restricted to post-peak T cell response timepoints. Regions left unmutated in variants are reportedly the target of nearly half of spike-specific TCRs. The donor cohort was predominantly white British with a female majority, and clonal diversity may have been underestimated.

This clonotype originated in an adult who received the AZD1222 COVID-19 vaccine. The V gene is TRBV30, the J gene TRBJ1-5, with unresolved D. The starting material was peripheral blood, obtained 28 days after the second AZD1222 dose. The CDR3 nucleotides are TGTGCCTGGAGCAGACGGTATGGCAATCAGCCCCAGCATTTT. This gives the protein CAWSRRYGNQPQHF.